This record covers a single T cell receptor beta chain. Trimming shortened V by 0 bases and J by 5 bases, and 14 bases separated the two germline ends. The CDR3 is 15 residues long. Germline V CDR1 and CDR2: LNHNV, YYDKDF (reference sequence). The data belong to a study of blood T cell repertoires in COVID-19. Looking at the study overall: T cells, B-cell-depleted T cells, or PBMCs supplied cDNA or gDNA.

Source study methods: How many nucleated cells were present was estimated from reference gene primer amplification. The method was immunoSEQ multiplex PCR; TCRdb's version includes in-frame clones alone and lacks a portion of them. The DNA gave D and trimming, while V, J and clone size come from that table. This table has 120,000 or so clones, approximately 70% appearing once. The receptor was derived from a human donor with acute or convalescent COVID-19. The donor label of this sample is uncertain. The gene calls are TRBV15 and TRBJ2-7; TRBD2 is a possible D gene (6 bases). The material sequenced was peripheral blood. CDR3: CATSRDGWRGDEQYF. CDR3 bases: TGTGCCACCAGCAGAGATGGTTGGAGGGGAGACGAGCAGTACTTC.